This is a list of T cell receptor beta chains from one sample in a study of monozygotic twins with inflammatory bowel disease. Using the 5' RACE reads, TCRdb records one entry per CDR3 protein without DNA. In all, the sample yields 440,000 or so distinct CDR3 sequences. Source material: blood. The receptors come from a human donor with ulcerative colitis or Crohn's disease, or a healthy co-twin of an affected twin (not recorded which). The CDR3 runs from the conserved cysteine through the conserved F or W. The order of the fields is J gene, V gene, CDR3 protein.

TRBJ1-2 | TRBV28 | CASATGTGYGYTF
TRBJ2-1 | TRBV30 | CAWSLWGAGGSEQFF
TRBJ2-7 | TRBV5-1 | CASSLNALYEQYF
TRBJ1-2 | TRBV27 | CASRLSGTVGGYTF
TRBJ2-1 | TRBV7-2 | CASTPGRLVYREQFF
TRBJ1-1 | TRBV4-2 | CASSLWTENTEAFF
TRBJ1-2 | TRBV2 | CASGQAGYGYTF
TRBJ1-2 | TRBV11-2 | CASSLGVTRYGYTF
TRBJ1-3 | TRBV3-1 | CASSEGQGTGNTIYF
TRBJ2-7 | TRBV29-1 | CSVGQFPSYEQYF
TRBJ2-5 | TRBV5-4 | CASTRLAGARETQYF
TRBJ2-3 | TRBV6-5 | CASSYGNSDTQYF
TRBJ2-7 | TRBV29-1 | CSVEVSGLVGEQYF
TRBJ2-1 | TRBV5-1 | CASSTGRKDEQFF
TRBJ1-1 | TRBV12-3/TRBV12-4 | CASKKGGASNTEAFF
TRBJ2-2 | TRBV5-4 | CASSLVSQTGELFF
TRBJ2-3 | TRBV27 | CASSPAGVSTDTQYF